This section outlines one T cell receptor beta chain sequence together with its context. Sequencing used immunoSEQ multiplex PCR; TCRdb keeps in-frame clones, though not all of them. The sample yields about 330,000 clones, 70% to 90% seen once. The CDR3 runs to 16 residues. The germline V gene encodes CDR1 PRHDT and CDR2 FYEKMQ (reference sequence). V trimming: 2 bases; J trimming: 6 bases; junction bases outside the gene matches: 5. This entry belongs to a study of blood T cell repertoires in COVID-19. This receptor was identified in a woman in her 30s who had recovered from COVID-19. Sequenced input: PBMCs or T cells enriched from blood (not recorded which). The chain recombines TRBV13 with TRBJ2-1, with TRBD2 identical over 12 bases. DNA for the CDR3: TGTGCCAGCAGCTTAAACCTAGCGGGGGGGCCCAATGAGCAGTTCTTC. It is translated as CASSLNLAGGPNEQFF.